Here is one T cell receptor beta chain with its context. What it binds is not known. These data belong to a study of tumor-infiltrating lymphocytes in primary liver carcinoma. In the study overall: Donors had hepatocellular carcinoma or combined HCC and intrahepatic cholangiocarcinoma. Study-wide points: Tumor top-250-clone fractions significantly exceeded those of blood (p = 0.039). Researchers did not compare CD4+ and CD8+ repertoires, as samples were bulk unsorted.

V was trimmed by 4 bases and J by 6 bases, leaving 14 bases between them. In germline, CDR1 is SGHNT, CDR2 YYREEE (reference sequence). The CDR3 is made up of 13 amino acids. Production of TCR beta cDNA used 400 to 650 ng total RNA together with a constant-region primer. Libraries of TCR beta came from three nested multiplex PCR rounds with slightly modified ARM-PCR. TRBV1-TRBV30 forward and Cbeta reverse primers drove the first two roughly 10-cycle rounds. TCRdb reanalysed the multiplex PCR reads using MiXCR and keeps one entry per CDR3 protein. The sample shows 300,000 to 400,000 distinct CDR3 sequences, more than 55% of them seen only once. They got blood RNA out of unsorted whole blood and also pulled out germline DNA. Before any surgery took place, approximately 3.7 milliliters of peripheral blood were collected.

Source material: peripheral blood. The rearrangement uses TRBV5-4 and TRBJ2-7, with D unresolved. The TCR comes from a man aged 35-49 years with primary liver carcinoma and hepatitis B virus infection. CDR3 residues: CASSLDSLGEQYF. CDR3 DNA: TGTGCCAGCAGCCTCGATTCTCTCGGCGAGCAGTACTTC.